This T cell receptor (beta chain) was obtained from a study of blood T cells in healthy people across ages. The CDR3 length is 15 residues. With 2 bases clipped from V and 6 bases from J, the junction kept 12 bases outside the gene matches. The germline gives CDR1 DFQATT, CDR2 SNEGSKA (reference sequence). A sample-barcoded 5' primer and a J-beta primer mix were used in a second PCR of roughly 6 to 11 cycles. Each CDR3 protein gets one entry after TCRdb re-called the 5' RACE reads with MiXCR. The table has about a million distinct CDR3 sequences, roughly 51% seen once. The sequenced sample was blood. This clonotype originated in a woman aged 55-70 years in good health. The rearrangement links TRBV20-1 to TRBJ2-7; TRBD2 matches 8 bases. The CDR3 DNA sequence: TGCAGTGCTAGATTAACCGGGAGGGCCGGGGGCGAGCAGTACTTC. It codes for CSARLTGRAGGEQYF.